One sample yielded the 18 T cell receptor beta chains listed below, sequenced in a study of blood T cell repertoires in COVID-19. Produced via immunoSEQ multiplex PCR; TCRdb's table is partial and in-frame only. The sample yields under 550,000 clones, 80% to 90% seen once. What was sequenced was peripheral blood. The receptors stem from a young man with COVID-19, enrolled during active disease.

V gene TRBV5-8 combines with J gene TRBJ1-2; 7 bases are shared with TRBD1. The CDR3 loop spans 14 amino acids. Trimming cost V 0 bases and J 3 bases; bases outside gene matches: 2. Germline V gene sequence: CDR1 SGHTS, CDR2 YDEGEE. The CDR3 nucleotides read TGTGCCAGCAGCTTGGGGGACAGACACTATGGCTACACCTTC. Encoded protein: CASSLGDRHYGYTF.

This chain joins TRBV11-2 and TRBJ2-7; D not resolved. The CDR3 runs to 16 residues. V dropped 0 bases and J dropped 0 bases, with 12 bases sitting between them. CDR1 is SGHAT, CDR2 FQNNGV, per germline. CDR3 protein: CASSLDREPSSYEQYF. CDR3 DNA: TGTGCCAGCAGCTTAGATCGCGAGCCCTCCTCCTACGAGCAGTACTTC.

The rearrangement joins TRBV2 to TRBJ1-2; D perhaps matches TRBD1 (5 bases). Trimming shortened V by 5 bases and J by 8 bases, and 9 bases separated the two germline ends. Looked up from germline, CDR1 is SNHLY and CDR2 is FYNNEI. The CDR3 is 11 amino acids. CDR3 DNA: TGTGCCAGCAGTCCGAGACAGGGCTACACCTTC. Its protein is CASSPRQGYTF.

The CDR3 loop reads CASSMGGGSAAGELFF. The CDR3, as DNA: TGTGCCAGTAGTATGGGTGGCGGGAGCGCGGCCGGGGAGCTGTTTTTT. This chain uses TRBV19 with TRBJ2-2; 7 nucleotides agree with TRBD2. With V trimmed by 3 bases and J by 6 bases, 10 bases remained unmatched. The CDR3 loop spans 16 amino acids. The V gene's germline CDR1 is LNHDA and CDR2 SQIVND (reference sequence).

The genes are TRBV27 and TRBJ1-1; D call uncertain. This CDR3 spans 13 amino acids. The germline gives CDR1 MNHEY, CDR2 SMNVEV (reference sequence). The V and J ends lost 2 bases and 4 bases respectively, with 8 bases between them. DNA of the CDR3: TGTGCCAGCAGTTTAACCTCAGGCACTGAAGCTTTCTTT. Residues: CASSLTSGTEAFF.

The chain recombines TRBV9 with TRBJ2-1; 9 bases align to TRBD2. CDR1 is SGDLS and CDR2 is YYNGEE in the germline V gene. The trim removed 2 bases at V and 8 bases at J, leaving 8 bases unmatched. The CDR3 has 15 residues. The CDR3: CASSVGLAGLYEQFF. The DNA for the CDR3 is TGTGCCAGCAGCGTGGGGCTAGCGGGACTCTATGAGCAGTTCTTC.

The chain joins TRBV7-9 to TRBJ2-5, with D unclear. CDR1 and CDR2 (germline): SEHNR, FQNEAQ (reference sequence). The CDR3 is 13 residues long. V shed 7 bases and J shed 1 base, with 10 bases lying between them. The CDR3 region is CASTPVVQETQYF. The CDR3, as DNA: TGTGCCAGCACCCCGGTGGTCCAAGAGACCCAGTACTTC.

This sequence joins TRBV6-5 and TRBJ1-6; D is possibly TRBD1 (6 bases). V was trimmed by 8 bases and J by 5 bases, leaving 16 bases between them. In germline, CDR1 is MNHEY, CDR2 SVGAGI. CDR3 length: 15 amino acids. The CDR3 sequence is CASRLGQSNNSPLHF. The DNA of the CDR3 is TGTGCCAGCCGACTCGGACAGTCAAATAATTCACCCCTCCACTTT.

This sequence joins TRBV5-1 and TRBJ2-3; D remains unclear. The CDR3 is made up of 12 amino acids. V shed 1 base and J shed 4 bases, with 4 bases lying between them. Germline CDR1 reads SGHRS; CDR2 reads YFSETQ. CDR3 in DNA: TGCGCCAGCAGCTTGTACTCAGATACGCAGTATTTT. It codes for CASSLYSDTQYF.

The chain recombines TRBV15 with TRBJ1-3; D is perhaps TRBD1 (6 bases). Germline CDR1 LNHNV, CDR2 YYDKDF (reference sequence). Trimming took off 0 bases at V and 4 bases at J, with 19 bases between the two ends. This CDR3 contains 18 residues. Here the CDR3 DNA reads TGTGCCACCAGCAGAGATCGATTGCTCAGGGGATCGGGAAACACCATATATTTT. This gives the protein CATSRDRLLRGSGNTIYF.

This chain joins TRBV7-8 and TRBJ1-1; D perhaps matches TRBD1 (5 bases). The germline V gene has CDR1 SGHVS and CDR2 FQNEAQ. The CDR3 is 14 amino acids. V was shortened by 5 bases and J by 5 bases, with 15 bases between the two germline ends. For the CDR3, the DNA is TGTGCCAGCAGCCCAACAGGAGTACAGACTGAAGCTTTCTTT. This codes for CASSPTGVQTEAFF.

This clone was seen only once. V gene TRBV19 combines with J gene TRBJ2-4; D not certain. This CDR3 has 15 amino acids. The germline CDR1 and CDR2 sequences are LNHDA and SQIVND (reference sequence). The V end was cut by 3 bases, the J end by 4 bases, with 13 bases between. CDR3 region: CASSIGWAEKNIQYF. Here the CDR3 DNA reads TGTGCCAGTAGTATCGGATGGGCAGAAAAAAACATTCAGTACTTC.

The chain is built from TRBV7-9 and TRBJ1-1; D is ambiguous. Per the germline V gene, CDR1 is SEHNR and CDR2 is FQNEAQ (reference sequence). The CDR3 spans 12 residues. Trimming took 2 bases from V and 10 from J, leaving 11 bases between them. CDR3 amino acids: CASSLRGLGAFF. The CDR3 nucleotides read TGTGCCAGCAGCTTACGAGGGCTAGGAGCTTTCTTT.

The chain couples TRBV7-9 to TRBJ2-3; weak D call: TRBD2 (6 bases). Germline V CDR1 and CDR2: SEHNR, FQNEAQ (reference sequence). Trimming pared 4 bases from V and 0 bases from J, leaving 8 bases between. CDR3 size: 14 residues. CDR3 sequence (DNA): TGTGCCAGCAGCTCCGGGACTAGCACAGATACGCAGTATTTT. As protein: CASSSGTSTDTQYF.

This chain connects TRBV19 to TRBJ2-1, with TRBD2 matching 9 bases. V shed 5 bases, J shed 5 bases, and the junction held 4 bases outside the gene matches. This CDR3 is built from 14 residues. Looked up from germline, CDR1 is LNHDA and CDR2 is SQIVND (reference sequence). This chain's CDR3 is CASSPAGGNNEQFF. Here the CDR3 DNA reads TGTGCCAGTAGTCCCGCGGGAGGGAACAATGAGCAGTTCTTC.

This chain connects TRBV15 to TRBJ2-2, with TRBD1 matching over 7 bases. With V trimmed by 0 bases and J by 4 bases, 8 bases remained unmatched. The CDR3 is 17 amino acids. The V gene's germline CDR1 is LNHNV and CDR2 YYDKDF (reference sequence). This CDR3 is CATSRDRVAGGTGELFF. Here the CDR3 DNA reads TGTGCCACCAGCAGAGATAGGGTGGCAGGGGGCACCGGGGAGCTGTTTTTT. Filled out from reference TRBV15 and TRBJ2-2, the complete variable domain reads DAMVIQNPRYQVTQFGKPVTLSCSQTLNHNVMYWYQQKSSQAPKLLFHYYDKDFNNEADTPDNFQSRRPNTSFCFLDIRSPGLGDTAMYLCATSRDRVAGGTGELFFGEGSRLTVL.

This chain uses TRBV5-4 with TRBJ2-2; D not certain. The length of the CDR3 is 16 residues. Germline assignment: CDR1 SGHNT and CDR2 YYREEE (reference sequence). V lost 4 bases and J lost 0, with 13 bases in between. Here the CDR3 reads CASSPAANANTGELFF. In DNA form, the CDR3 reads TGTGCCAGCAGCCCGGCGGCTAACGCGAACACCGGGGAGCTGTTTTTT.

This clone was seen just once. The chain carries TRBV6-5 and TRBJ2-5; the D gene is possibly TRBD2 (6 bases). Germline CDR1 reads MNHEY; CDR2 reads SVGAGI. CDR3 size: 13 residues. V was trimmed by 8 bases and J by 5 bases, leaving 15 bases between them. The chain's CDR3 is CASLWRGQETQYF. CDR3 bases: TGTGCCAGCCTATGGCGGGGCCAGGAGACCCAGTACTTC.